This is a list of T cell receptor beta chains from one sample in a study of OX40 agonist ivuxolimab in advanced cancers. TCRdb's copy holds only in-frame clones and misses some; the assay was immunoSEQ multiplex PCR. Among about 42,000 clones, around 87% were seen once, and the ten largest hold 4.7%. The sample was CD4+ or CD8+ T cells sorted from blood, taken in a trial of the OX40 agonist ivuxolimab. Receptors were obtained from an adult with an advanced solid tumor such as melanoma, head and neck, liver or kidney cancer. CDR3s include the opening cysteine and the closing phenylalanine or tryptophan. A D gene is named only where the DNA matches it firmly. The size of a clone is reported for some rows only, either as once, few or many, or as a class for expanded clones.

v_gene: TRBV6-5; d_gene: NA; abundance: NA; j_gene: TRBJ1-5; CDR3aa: CDWGQRGNQPQHF; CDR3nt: TGTGATTGGGGGCAACGGGGCAATCAGCCCCAGCATTTT
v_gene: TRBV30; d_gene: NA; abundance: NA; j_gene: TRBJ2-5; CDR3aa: CASSGSVFETQYF; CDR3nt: TGTGCCTCCTCGGGGTCGGTTTTTGAGACCCAGTACTTC
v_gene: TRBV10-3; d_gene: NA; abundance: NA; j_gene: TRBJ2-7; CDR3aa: CAIGLGRGKDEQYF; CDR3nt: TGTGCCATCGGTCTAGGAAGGGGTAAGGACGAGCAGTACTTC
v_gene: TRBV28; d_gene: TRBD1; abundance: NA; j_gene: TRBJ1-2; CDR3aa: CASSSGQVGYTF; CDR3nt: TGTGCCAGCAGCTCCGGACAGGTTGGCTACACCTTC
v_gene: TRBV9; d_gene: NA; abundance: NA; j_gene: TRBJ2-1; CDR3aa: CASSPPGAYNEQFF; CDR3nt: TGTGCCAGCAGCCCCCCGGGAGCTTACAATGAGCAGTTCTTC
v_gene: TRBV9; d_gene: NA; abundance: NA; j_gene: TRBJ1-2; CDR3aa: CASSVGQRGDGYTF; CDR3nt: TGTGCCAGCAGCGTAGGGCAGAGGGGAGATGGCTACACCTTC
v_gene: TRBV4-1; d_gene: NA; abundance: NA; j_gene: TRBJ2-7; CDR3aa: CASSQEGTKEQYF; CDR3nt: TGCGCCAGCAGCCAAGAAGGGACGAAAGAGCAGTACTTC
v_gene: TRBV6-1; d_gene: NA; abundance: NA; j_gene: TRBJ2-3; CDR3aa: CASSGSGGQGDTQYF; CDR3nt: TGTGCCAGCAGTGGATCCGGGGGTCAAGGAGATACGCAGTATTTT
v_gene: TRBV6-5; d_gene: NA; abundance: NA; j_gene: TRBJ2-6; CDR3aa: CASSPPRSGANVLTF; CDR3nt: TGTGCCAGCAGCCCGCCGCGCTCTGGGGCCAACGTCCTGACTTTC
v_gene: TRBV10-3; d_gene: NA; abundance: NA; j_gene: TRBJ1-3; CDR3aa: CAISEYPSGNTIYF; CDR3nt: TGTGCCATCAGTGAGTACCCCTCTGGAAACACCATATATTTT
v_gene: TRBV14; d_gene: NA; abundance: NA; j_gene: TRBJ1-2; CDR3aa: CASSQGGSYGYTF; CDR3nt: TGTGCCAGCAGCCAAGGGGGCAGCTATGGCTACACCTTC
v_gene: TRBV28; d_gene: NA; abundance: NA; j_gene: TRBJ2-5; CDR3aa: CASSLSREETQYF; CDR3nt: TGTGCCAGCAGTTTGTCTAGGGAAGAGACCCAGTACTTC
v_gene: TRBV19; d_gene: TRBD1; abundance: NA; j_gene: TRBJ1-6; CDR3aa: CASSASGTDNSPLHF; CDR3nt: TGTGCCAGTAGTGCCTCCGGGACAGATAATTCACCCCTCCACTTT
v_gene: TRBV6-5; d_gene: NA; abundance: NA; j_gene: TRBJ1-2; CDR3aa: CASSYSGTTTYGYTF; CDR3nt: TGTGCCAGCAGTTACTCCGGGACAACCACCTATGGCTACACCTTC
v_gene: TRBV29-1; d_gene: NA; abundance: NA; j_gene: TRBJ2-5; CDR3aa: CSVRTTQETQYF; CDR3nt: TGCAGCGTTCGGACAACACAAGAGACCCAGTACTTC
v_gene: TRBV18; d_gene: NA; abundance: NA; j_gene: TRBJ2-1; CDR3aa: CASSPRLDFDSSYNEQFF; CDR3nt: TGTGCCAGCTCACCCCGCTTAGATTTCGATAGCTCCTACAATGAGCAGTTCTTC
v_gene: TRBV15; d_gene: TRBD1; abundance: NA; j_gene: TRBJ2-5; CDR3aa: CATSRDRRQGETQYF; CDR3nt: TGTGCCACCAGCAGAGATCGGCGACAGGGAGAGACCCAGTACTTC
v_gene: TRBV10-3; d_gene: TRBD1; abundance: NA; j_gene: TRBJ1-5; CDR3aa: CAISGDRGSGQPQHF; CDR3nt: TGTGCCATCAGTGGGGACAGGGGATCGGGTCAGCCCCAGCATTTT
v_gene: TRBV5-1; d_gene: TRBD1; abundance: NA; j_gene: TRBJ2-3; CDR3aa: CASSLQGSGPDTQYF; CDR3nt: TGCGCCAGCAGCTTACAGGGGAGTGGGCCGGATACGCAGTATTTT
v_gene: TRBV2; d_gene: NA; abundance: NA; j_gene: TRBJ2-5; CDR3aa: CASIRALRETQYF; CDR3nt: TGTGCCAGCATCCGGGCTTTGCGAGAGACCCAGTACTTC
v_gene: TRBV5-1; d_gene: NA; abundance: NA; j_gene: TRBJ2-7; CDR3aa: CASSLGSSAAYEQYF; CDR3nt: TGCGCCAGCAGCTTGGGGTCTAGCGCCGCCTACGAGCAGTACTTC
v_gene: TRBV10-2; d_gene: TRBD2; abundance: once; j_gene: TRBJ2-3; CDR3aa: CASSLADHGDTQYF; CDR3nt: TGCGCCAGCAGTCTAGCGGATCACGGAGATACGCAGTATTTT
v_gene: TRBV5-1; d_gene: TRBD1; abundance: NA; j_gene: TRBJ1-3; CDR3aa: CASSLDGTGFAGNTIYF; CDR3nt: TGCGCCAGCAGCTTGGACGGGACAGGGTTTGCTGGAAACACCATATATTTT
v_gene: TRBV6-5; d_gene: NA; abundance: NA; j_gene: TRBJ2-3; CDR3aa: CASSSDGGATDTQYF; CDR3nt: TGTGCCAGCAGCTCCGATGGGGGCGCGACAGATACGCAGTATTTT